Listed below are T cell receptor beta chains from one sample, sequenced in a study of blood T cell repertoires in COVID-19. Assay used: immunoSEQ multiplex PCR; TCRdb lists only in-frame clones, some missing. The table lists fewer than 85,000 clones, approximately 89% of them singletons. The sample comprised peripheral blood. The receptors were gathered from a man in his fifties with active COVID-19. Both conserved end residues are part of each CDR3. The D gene is left open where the match is weak. Size is omitted from some rows. Given values are once, few, many or a class for expanded clones.

abundance	v_gene	j_gene	d_gene	CDR3aa	CDR3nt
NA	TRBV5-1	TRBJ2-7	TRBD2	CASSPGRGTSNEQYF	TGCGCCAGCAGCCCAGGGCGCGGGACTAGCAACGAGCAGTACTTC
NA	TRBV28	TRBJ1-1	NA	CASSLIQLEGGDVNTEAFF	TGTGCCAGCAGCCTTATACAACTGGAGGGGGGGGATGTGAACACTGAAGCTTTCTTT
NA	TRBV2	TRBJ2-5	NA	CAVRGGAETQYF	TGTGCCGTTCGAGGGGGTGCGGAGACCCAGTACTTC
once	TRBV6-1	TRBJ2-5	TRBD1	CASSEFGQGVETQYF	TGTGCCAGCAGTGAATTCGGACAGGGCGTGGAGACCCAGTACTTC
NA	TRBV2	TRBJ2-7	NA	CASREIVAYEQYF	TGTGCCAGCAGGGAGATCGTGGCCTACGAGCAGTACTTC
NA	TRBV6-5	TRBJ2-5	NA	CASRSPDQETQYF	TGTGCCAGCAGGTCCCCAGATCAAGAGACCCAGTACTTC
NA	TRBV29-1	TRBJ2-1	NA	CSVDGLRYNEQFF	TGCAGCGTTGACGGACTACGTTACAATGAGCAGTTCTTC
NA	TRBV19	TRBJ1-5	TRBD1	CASSPGTGRPNQPQHF	TGTGCCAGTAGTCCGGGGACAGGGAGGCCTAATCAGCCCCAGCATTTT
NA	TRBV19	TRBJ2-2	TRBD2	CASSLTRLAGPETGELFF	TGTGCCAGTAGTCTCACCCGACTAGCGGGACCTGAGACCGGGGAGCTGTTTTTT
NA	TRBV6-6	TRBJ2-7	NA	CASSYYEDGEQYF	TGTGCCAGCAGTTACTACGAGGATGGCGAGCAGTACTTC
NA	TRBV29-1	TRBJ1-2	TRBD1	CSVAGTGEANYGYTF	TGCAGCGTTGCTGGGACAGGCGAAGCTAACTATGGCTACACCTTC
once	TRBV27	TRBJ1-4	NA	CASEGEKLFF	TGTGCCAGCGAGGGTGAAAAACTGTTTTTT
NA	TRBV2	TRBJ2-7	NA	CASSEIGTASYEQYF	TGTGCCAGCAGTGAAATTGGGACTGCCTCCTACGAGCAGTACTTC
NA	TRBV2	TRBJ2-7	TRBD2	CASTRTSGRANYEQYF	TGTGCCAGCACCCGGACTAGCGGGAGGGCCAACTACGAGCAGTACTTC
NA	TRBV11-1	TRBJ2-5	NA	CASSLDLREGETQYF	TGTGCCAGCAGCTTAGATCTCAGGGAAGGGGAGACCCAGTACTTC
NA	TRBV10-3	TRBJ1-4	TRBD1	CAISERGPPNEKLFF	TGTGCCATCAGTGAGAGGGGGCCCCCTAATGAAAAACTGTTTTTT
NA	TRBV28	TRBJ1-1	TRBD1	CASRPTGQGATEAFF	TGTGCCAGCAGACCAACGGGTCAGGGGGCCACTGAAGCTTTCTTT
NA	TRBV5-1	TRBJ1-6	TRBD1	CASSWGQGENSPLHF	TGCGCCAGCAGCTGGGGACAGGGGGAAAATTCACCCCTCCACTTT
NA	TRBV6-5	TRBJ1-6	TRBD1	CASKRQGLNNSPLHF	TGTGCCAGCAAACGACAGGGGCTCAATAATTCACCCCTCCACTTT
large	TRBV2	TRBJ1-2	NA	CASTEDSSYGYTF	TGTGCCAGCACCGAGGACAGCTCCTATGGCTACACCTTC
NA	TRBV19	TRBJ2-6	TRBD1	CASSPGQGRWVSGANVLTF	TGTGCCAGTAGTCCGGGACAGGGGAGGTGGGTCTCTGGGGCCAACGTCCTGACTTTC
NA	TRBV6-6	TRBJ2-7	TRBD1	CASSQTGQHSYEQYF	TGTGCCAGCAGTCAAACGGGACAGCATTCTTACGAGCAGTACTTC
NA	TRBV7-2	TRBJ2-5	NA	CASREGQIQETQYF	TGTGCCAGCAGGGAAGGACAGATTCAAGAGACCCAGTACTTC
NA	TRBV27	TRBJ2-7	TRBD2	CASSPTSGSYEQYF	TGTGCCAGCAGTCCGACTAGCGGCTCCTACGAGCAGTACTTC
many	TRBV7-9	TRBJ2-5	TRBD2	CASSSHRGLAGGPRETQYF	TGTGCCAGCAGCTCCCACAGGGGACTAGCGGGAGGGCCTAGAGAGACCCAGTACTTC
NA	TRBV5-1	TRBJ1-6	NA	CASSLGPGNSPLHF	TGCGCCAGCAGCTTGGGCCCGGGGAATTCACCCCTCCACTTT
NA	TRBV6-6	TRBJ2-1	TRBD2	CASAFASGGYEQFF	TGTGCCAGCGCGTTCGCTAGCGGGGGATATGAGCAGTTCTTC
NA	TRBV28	TRBJ1-6	TRBD1	CASRGTVAGPLHF	TGTGCCAGCAGGGGGACAGTGGCCGGGCCCCTCCACTTT
NA	TRBV7-8	TRBJ2-3	TRBD1	CASSVPKAQGASTDTQYF	TGTGCCAGCAGCGTTCCCAAGGCACAGGGGGCTAGCACAGATACGCAGTATTTT
once	TRBV18	TRBJ1-4	TRBD1	CASSLYSGTGREKLFF	TGTGCCAGCTCACTATATTCCGGGACAGGACGGGAAAAACTGTTTTTT
NA	TRBV4-1	TRBJ1-1	TRBD1	CASSLPGGSGREAFF	TGCGCCAGCAGCCTGCCAGGGGGGTCCGGGAGAGAAGCTTTCTTT
once	TRBV15	TRBJ2-5	NA	CATSRDLGHRPETQYF	TGTGCCACCAGCAGAGATCTGGGACACCGCCCCGAGACCCAGTACTTC
NA	TRBV28	TRBJ1-1	NA	CASSRVLGRVFEAFF	TGTGCCAGCAGTAGGGTTTTGGGGCGAGTATTTGAAGCTTTCTTT
NA	TRBV21-1	TRBJ2-7	NA	CASSKSRDSYEQYF	TGTGCCAGCAGCAAATCGAGGGATTCCTACGAGCAGTACTTC
once	TRBV6-2/TRBV6-3	TRBJ2-3	TRBD2	CASSYSGRGGPNTQYF	TGTGCCAGCAGTTACTCGGGGCGGGGGGGCCCGAATACGCAGTATTTT
NA	TRBV6-1	TRBJ2-2	TRBD1	CASSGRDRGLANTGELFF	TGTGCCAGCAGTGGGAGGGACAGGGGCCTTGCGAACACCGGGGAGCTGTTTTTT
NA	TRBV2	TRBJ2-7	TRBD1	CASSRDSYEQYF	TGTGCCAGCAGCCGGGACAGCTACGAGCAGTACTTC
NA	TRBV10-2	TRBJ1-1	NA	CASRDPGQKNVFF	TGCGCCAGCAGAGACCCCGGACAGAAGAACGTTTTCTTT
NA	TRBV15	TRBJ1-4	NA	CATSRNPGHPNEKLFF	TGTGCCACCAGCAGAAATCCGGGACACCCTAACGAAAAACTGTTTTTT
NA	TRBV28	TRBJ2-7	TRBD2	CASSLAGGNDEQYF	TGTGCCAGCAGCCTAGCGGGAGGGAACGACGAGCAGTACTTC
NA	TRBV19	TRBJ1-1	NA	CASSMPRQTRDTEAFF	TGTGCCAGTAGTATGCCGCGACAGACCAGGGACACTGAAGCTTTCTTT
NA	TRBV2	TRBJ2-5	TRBD2	CASKGTSEETQYF	TGTGCCAGCAAGGGGACTAGCGAAGAGACCCAGTACTTC
NA	TRBV28	TRBJ1-2	NA	CASSLIPGGYTF	TGTGCCAGCAGTTTAATTCCAGGCGGCTACACCTTC
NA	TRBV7-8	TRBJ2-1	TRBD2	CASSALATSSYNEQFF	TGTGCCAGCAGCGCACTAGCGACGAGCTCCTACAATGAGCAGTTCTTC
NA	TRBV6-5	TRBJ2-7	TRBD1	CASSSDRVMNEQYF	TGTGCCAGCTCGTCGGACAGGGTGATGAACGAGCAGTACTTC
NA	TRBV5-1	TRBJ2-7	NA	CASSLAFDEQYF	TGCGCCAGCAGCTTGGCCTTCGACGAGCAGTACTTC
NA	TRBV25-1	TRBJ1-1	NA	CASSEEGHITEAFF	TGTGCCAGCAGTGAAGAGGGACATATCACTGAAGCTTTCTTT
NA	TRBV27	TRBJ2-7	TRBD1	CASSLDRGFYEQYF	TGTGCCAGCAGTTTGGACAGGGGTTTCTACGAGCAGTACTTC
NA	TRBV9	TRBJ2-1	TRBD2	CASNVRGRARDEQFF	TGTGCCAGCAATGTAAGAGGGAGGGCCAGAGATGAGCAGTTCTTC
once	TRBV7-2	TRBJ1-1	NA	CASSLGRGKNTEAFF	TGTGCCAGCAGCTTAGGAAGGGGCAAGAACACTGAAGCTTTCTTT
NA	TRBV30	TRBJ2-7	TRBD1	CAWSGTGPYEQYF	TGTGCCTGGAGCGGGACAGGGCCCTACGAGCAGTACTTC